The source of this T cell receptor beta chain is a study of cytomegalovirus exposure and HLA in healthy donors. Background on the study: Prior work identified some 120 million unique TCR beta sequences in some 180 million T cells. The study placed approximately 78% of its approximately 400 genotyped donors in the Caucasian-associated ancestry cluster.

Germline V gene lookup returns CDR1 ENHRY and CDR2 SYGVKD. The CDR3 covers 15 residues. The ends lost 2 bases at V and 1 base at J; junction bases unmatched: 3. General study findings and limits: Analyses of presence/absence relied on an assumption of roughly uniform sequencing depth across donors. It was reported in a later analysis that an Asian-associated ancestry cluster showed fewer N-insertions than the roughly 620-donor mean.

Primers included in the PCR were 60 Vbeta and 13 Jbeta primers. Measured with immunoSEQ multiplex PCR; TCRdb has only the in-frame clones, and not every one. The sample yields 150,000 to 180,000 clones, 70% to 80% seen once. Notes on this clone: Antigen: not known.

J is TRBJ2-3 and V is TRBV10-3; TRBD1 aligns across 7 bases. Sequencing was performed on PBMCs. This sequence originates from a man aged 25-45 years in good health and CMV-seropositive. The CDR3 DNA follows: TGTGCCATCAGTGAGAAGGGGGCAGGCACAGATACGCAGTATTTT. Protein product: CAISEKGAGTDTQYF.